The 10 T cell receptor beta chains presented below share a single source sample, sequenced in a study of CXCR3-negative and CXCR3-positive naive CD8 T cells. 5' RACE that incorporated UMI labels was used to prepare the TRB cDNA libraries. TCRdb reanalyzed the 5' RACE reads and collapses them to one entry per CDR3 protein, without DNA. The sample has 45,000 to 55,000 distinct CDR3 sequences, and its top ten clones hold 15%. The sequencing input was memory CD8+ T cells from blood. The receptors come from a human donor in good health. Some clones in this sample may be carry-over from other donors' samples.

This clonotype is deemed medium-sized by its frequency. The chain combines TRBV4-3 with TRBJ2-7. From germline, CDR1 is LGHNA and CDR2 YSLEER. There are 15 residues in the CDR3. CDR3 loop: CASSQEGRGSYEQYF.

This chain connects TRBV29-1 to TRBJ1-4. The germline V gene has CDR1 SQVTM and CDR2 ANQGSEA. This CDR3 comprises 15 residues. The CDR3 reads CSVVIPTSTNEKLFF.

CDR3 residues: CSGRGTNSYEQYF. The genes are TRBV29-1 and TRBJ2-7; checking the TCRdb D call of TRBD1 is not possible without DNA. Germline CDR1 SQVTM, CDR2 ANQGSEA. This CDR3 is 13 amino acids long.

The chain has TRBV6-2 or TRBV6-3 and TRBJ2-7; as DNA is missing, the TRBD2 call by TCRdb cannot be tested. This CDR3 has 14 residues. Germline V gives CDR1 MNHEY, CDR2 SVGEGT. This chain's CDR3 is CASAAGGVTYEQYF.

The genes are TRBV7-9 and TRBJ2-5; TCRdb lists TRBD2, though no DNA is available to test this call. Germline CDR1 reads SEHNR; CDR2 reads FQNEAQ (reference sequence). The length of the CDR3 is 14 residues. The CDR3 sequence is CASSVGGAKETQYF. Complete variable domain (other parts from reference TRBV7-9 and TRBJ2-5): DTGVSQNPRHKITKRGQNVTFRCDPISEHNRLYWYRQTLGQGPEFLTYFQNEAQLEKSRLLSDRFSAERPKGSFSTLEIQRTEQGDSAMYLCASSVGGAKETQYFGPGTRLLVL.

The chain has TRBV7-6 and TRBJ2-7; TCRdb lists TRBD1, though no DNA is available to test this call. CDR3 length: 15 residues. The germline CDR1 and CDR2 sequences are SGHVS and FNYEAQ. The CDR3 loop reads CASSPSAGVSYEQYF.

This chain links TRBV28 with TRBJ2-7; the D gene TCRdb calls, TRBD1, cannot be checked with no DNA. Germline V lookup: CDR1 MDHEN, CDR2 SYDVKM. CDR3 size: 12 residues. This CDR3 is CASSSPGYEQYF.

The J gene is TRBJ2-7, the V gene TRBV18; checking the TCRdb D call of TRBD1 is not possible without DNA. Germline V lookup: CDR1 KGHSH, CDR2 LQKENI. The CDR3 sequence is 13 residues long. The CDR3 spells CASSPQTGAEQYF.

The chain joins TRBV5-1 to TRBJ1-1; checking the TCRdb D call of TRBD1 is not possible without DNA. Germline lookup yields CDR1 SGHRS and CDR2 YFSETQ. The CDR3 runs 14 residues. The CDR3 protein is CASSLYGANTEAFF.

This chain uses TRBV29-1 with TRBJ2-2; TCRdb lists TRBD1, though no DNA is available to test this call. In germline, CDR1 is SQVTM, CDR2 ANQGSEA. This CDR3 has 12 residues. The CDR3 loop is CSVVGPTGELFF.